The T cell receptor (beta chain) described here comes from a study of spatial heterogeneity in lung cancer. Across the study: Strong correlation linked TCR transcript counts in tumor regions to a T cell module score derived from matched bulk RNA-seq. Raw sequencing reads included, on average, more than 9.5 appearances of each unique TCR and UMI combination.

TCRdb passed the 5' RACE reads through MiXCR, listing each CDR3 protein once. The sample records hundreds of distinct CDR3 sequences, 20% to 30% being singletons. About this clonotype: Its antigen is undetermined. This beta chain is a stray sequence in a library constructed for alpha chains; its clone size is not meaningful.

Per the germline V gene, CDR1 is MNHEY and CDR2 is SVGAGI. V gave up 2 bases and J gave up 4 bases, with 10 bases separating them. The CDR3 spans 14 residues. Study outcomes and limitations: Counts that tracked tumor mutation counts were those of expanded intratumoral alpha and beta TCRs.

Indicated time point: sample taken at primary tumor resection. Donors were some 72 untreated early-stage non-small cell lung cancer patients. Sequencing of whole RNA from tumor, nontumor lung or frozen PBMC involved no sorting. The receptor was derived from a male donor with early-stage non-small cell lung cancer. The V and J genes are TRBV6-5 and TRBJ2-3; D is unresolved. Sequenced here: lung tumor tissue, sampled at surgery. CDR3 DNA: TGTGCCAGCAGTTACAACCCAAAGGCAGATACGCAGTATTTT. Its translation: CASSYNPKADTQYF.